Each of the 8 T cell receptor beta chains below was sequenced from the same sample in a study of identical twins. Using its own MiXCR run on the 5' RACE reads, TCRdb lists one record per CDR3 protein. The sample has a few hundred thousand distinct CDR3 sequences; approximately 15% are singletons. The same specimen was also included in a second study, on yellow fever vaccine responses in identical twins.

The sample was CD4+ T cells sorted from blood. Receptors originate from a woman aged 18 to 35 in good health.

In this sample, this clonotype turned up a few times. The chain links TRBV15 to TRBJ2-7, with 7 bases matching TRBD2. J gave up 0 bases and V 5 bases, and 4 bases lay outside the gene matches. This CDR3 is 14 amino acids long. The V gene's germline CDR1 is LNHNV and CDR2 YYDKDF (reference sequence). This CDR3 is CATSVGGNSYEQYF. CDR3 nucleotide sequence: TGTGCCACCAGCGTCGGGGGGAACTCCTACGAGCAGTACTTC.

This clonotype was detected a few times. The gene calls are TRBV20-1 and TRBJ2-7; TRBD2 matches 14 bases. The V gene end was trimmed by 5 bases and the J gene end by 2 bases; junction bases not matched to a gene: 2. The germline V gene has CDR1 DFQATT and CDR2 SNEGSKA (reference sequence). The CDR3 contains 14 residues. The CDR3 DNA is TGCAGTGCTGAGACTAGCGGGGGGGCCTACGAGCAGTACTTC. This translates into CSAETSGGAYEQYF.

In its sample, this clonotype was seen a few times. V gene TRBV3-1 combines with J gene TRBJ2-4; 8 nucleotides agree with TRBD1. The CDR3 runs to 14 residues. After removal of 2 bases from V and 6 bases from J, the junction contained 3 bases not matched to a gene. Germline lookup yields CDR1 LGHDT and CDR2 YNNKEL (reference sequence). DNA for the CDR3: TGTGCCAGCAGCCAACCCGACAGGGGAAACATTCAGTACTTC. It specifies CASSQPDRGNIQYF.

J is TRBJ2-1 and V is TRBV5-1; 11 bases agree with TRBD2. Germline V gives CDR1 SGHRS, CDR2 YFSETQ. V lost 6 bases to trimming and J lost 7 bases; unmatched junction nucleotides: 6. This CDR3 spans 14 amino acids. The CDR3, as DNA: TGCGCCAGCATAAGTACTAGCGGGAGTAATGAGCAGTTCTTC. Protein product: CASISTSGSNEQFF.

This rearrangement joins TRBV10-3 to TRBJ2-2; the match to TRBD2 covers 14 bases. The V gene's germline CDR1 is ENHRY and CDR2 SYGVKD. The CDR3 sequence is 18 residues long. The V segment lost 2 bases and the J segment 3 bases; nucleotides outside the gene matches: 5. The CDR3 region has the DNA TGTGCCATCAGTGAGACTCGACTAGCGGGAGGGCACACCGGGGAGCTGTTTTTT. The encoded protein is CAISETRLAGGHTGELFF.

This clonotype was seen a few times. The chain recombines TRBV4-1 with TRBJ2-6, with 7 bases identical to TRBD2. V lost 8 bases, J lost 9 bases, and 7 bases stayed unmatched. Germline values: CDR1 MGHRA, CDR2 YSYEKL. The CDR3 runs 13 residues. The CDR3 nucleotides read TGCGCCAGCGGAGGGAGGGCTGGCAACGTCCTGACTTTC. Its protein product is CASGGRAGNVLTF.

The chain has TRBV7-9 and TRBJ2-1; D unclear. This CDR3 is built from 14 residues. Trimming took 2 bases from V and 4 from J, leaving 9 bases between them. Per the germline V gene, CDR1 is SEHNR and CDR2 is FQNEAQ (reference sequence). CDR3 region: CASSLKREYNEQFF. The CDR3 DNA follows: TGTGCCAGCAGCTTAAAGAGAGAATACAATGAGCAGTTCTTC.

With respect to this clonotype: A much larger clone differs by one base, so this may be a read error. The chain uses TRBV7-9 and TRBJ1-6; TRBD1 aligns across 7 bases. The CDR3 length is 14 residues. Germline V lookup: CDR1 SEHNR, CDR2 FQNEAQ (reference sequence). With V trimmed by 3 bases and J by 5 bases, 1 base remained unmatched. The CDR3, as DNA: TGTGCCAGCAGCTTCGACAGGGATAATTCACCCCTCCACTTT. It codes for CASSFDRDNSPLHF.